This T cell receptor (beta chain) derives from a study of shared clonotypes between healthy human individuals. Whole-study context: Samples came from a couple of female and three male donors aged 18 to 49. The study used three CD4 naive, three CD4 memory, two CD8 naive and one CD8 memory plate per donor. Study results and caveats: In contrast to clonotypes shared by all four donors, non-shared clonotypes had lower generation probabilities.

The germline gives CDR1 SGHRS, CDR2 YFSETQ. V was shortened by 1 base and J by 3 bases, with 9 bases between the two germline ends. The CDR3 consists of 14 residues. Here immunoSEQ multiplex PCR was the method, and the copy in TCRdb shows in-frame clones only, minus some. The data hold more than 1.2 million clones, with just under 99% observed a single time. In the case of this clone: The antigen remains undetermined. Other DNA sequences in this sample translate to the same CDR3.

This rearrangement joins TRBV5-1 to TRBJ2-3; possible D gene TRBD1, 6 bases. The TCR originated in a man under 40 in good health. Sequencing was done on a sample of naive CD4+ T cells sorted from blood. Indicated subset: CD45RA+ positively selected. The CDR3: CASSLSQGTDTQYF. CDR3 nucleotides: TGCGCCAGCAGCTTGTCACAGGGTACAGATACGCAGTATTTT.